These 14 T cell receptor beta chains share one sample of origin, sequenced in a study of blood T cell repertoires in COVID-19. Assay used: immunoSEQ multiplex PCR; TCRdb lists only in-frame clones, some missing. The profile shows 140,000 or so clones, about 80% of them singletons. The specimen sequenced was peripheral blood. The source is a human donor in a cohort sampled during active COVID-19.

The chain is built from TRBV6-5 and TRBJ2-3; D is perhaps TRBD1 (5 bases). The CDR3 runs to 14 residues. Deletions cut 5 bases from V and 2 bases from J, with 11 bases between. Germline V CDR1 and CDR2: MNHEY, SVGAGI. This CDR3 is CASSKTGNTDTQYF. DNA for the CDR3: TGTGCCAGCAGTAAAACAGGAAACACAGATACGCAGTATTTT.

This chain uses TRBV7-9 with TRBJ2-1, with 15 bases identical to TRBD2. The V gene's germline CDR1 is SEHNR and CDR2 FQNEAQ (reference sequence). The CDR3 sequence is 18 residues long. Unmatched junction bases numbered 11, after V lost 5 bases and J lost 6 bases. In DNA form, the CDR3 reads TGTGCCAGCAGCACCCCGGGACTAGCGGGGGGCCGAGGCAATGAGCAGTTCTTC. Translated, it gives CASSTPGLAGGRGNEQFF. The variable domain in full, with the rest retrieved from reference TRBV7-9 and TRBJ2-1, is DTGVSQNPRHKITKRGQNVTFRCDPISEHNRLYWYRQTLGQGPEFLTYFQNEAQLEKSRLLSDRFSAERPKGSFSTLEIQRTEQGDSAMYLCASSTPGLAGGRGNEQFFGPGTRLTVL.

This chain connects TRBV12-3 or TRBV12-4 to TRBJ2-7; 7 nucleotides match TRBD1. Germline trimming cut 6 bases from V and 4 bases from J; bases unmatched to any gene: 6. The CDR3 has 13 residues. The chain's CDR3 is CASRLTGSYEQYF. The CDR3 DNA reads TGTGCCAGCAGACTGACAGGGTCGTACGAGCAGTACTTC.

The rearrangement uses TRBV6-2 or TRBV6-3 and TRBJ2-7; 8 bases are shared with TRBD1. Unmatched junction bases numbered 4, after V lost 2 bases and J lost 1 base. The CDR3 is made up of 15 amino acids. Looked up from germline, CDR1 is MNHEY and CDR2 is SVGEGT. CDR3 DNA: TGTGCCAGCAGTTACGGACAGGGTTATTCCTACGAGCAGTACTTC. Translating it yields CASSYGQGYSYEQYF.

This clone was counted many times. This chain links TRBV29-1 with TRBJ1-2, with D uncertain. Trimming left V 7 bases short and J 0 bases short, with 18 bases between. The length of the CDR3 is 15 residues. Germline V lookup: CDR1 SQVTM, CDR2 ANQGSEA. The DNA for the CDR3 is TGCAGCGGCGGGGAGTTGGAAAGGACTAACTATGGCTACACCTTC. Translating it yields CSGGELERTNYGYTF.

V usage is TRBV7-9 and J usage is TRBJ2-5; perhaps TRBD1 as D (7 bases). The ends were cut back, 5 bases at V and 5 bases at J, with 18 bases in the middle. The CDR3 is 15 amino acids. Germline lookup yields CDR1 SEHNR and CDR2 FQNEAQ (reference sequence). The CDR3 here is CASSPPGGPSETQYF. The CDR3 coding sequence is TGTGCCAGCAGCCCCCCAGGGGGGCCTAGTGAGACCCAGTACTTC.

V and J are TRBV29-1 and TRBJ2-3; 15 bases align to TRBD2. Per the germline V gene, CDR1 is SQVTM and CDR2 is ANQGSEA. The CDR3 is 18 residues long. With V trimmed by 5 bases and J by 0 bases, 9 bases remained unmatched. CDR3 amino acids: CSVTPGLAGGTSTDTQYF. Here the CDR3 DNA reads TGCAGCGTTACCCCGGGACTAGCGGGGGGCACTAGCACAGATACGCAGTATTTT.

This chain joins TRBV21-1 and TRBJ2-7; the table's TRBD1 call for D was not verified on the DNA. TRBV21-1 is given as a pseudogene. CDR3 length equals 16 residues. Written as DNA, the CDR3 is TGTGCCAGCAGCAAACTCGACAAGGGGCCATCCTACGAGCAGTACTTC. Encoded protein: CASSKLDKGPSYEQYF.

Comment on this clone: A junction boundary mismatches the germline segment, possibly from a read error. V gene TRBV7-7 combines with J gene TRBJ2-2, with D maybe TRBD1 (5 bases). The CDR3 spans 18 residues. Germline V gene lookup returns CDR1 SSHAT and CDR2 FNYEAQ (reference sequence). CDR3 nucleotide sequence: TGTGCTAGCAGCTTTGGGCAAGCCGACAGCTCGAACACCGGGGAGCTGTTTTTT. It translates to CASSFGQADSSNTGELFF.

The sample holds one count of this clone. J is TRBJ1-1 and V is TRBV4-2; 11 nucleotides align to TRBD1. V trimming: 7 bases; J trimming: 5 bases; junction bases outside the gene matches: 12. This CDR3 spans 16 amino acids. Germline values: CDR1 LGHNA, CDR2 YNFKEQ. CDR3 DNA: TGTGCCAGCACCCCAGGACAGGGGGCGACGAGGACTGAAGCTTTCTTT. This gives the protein CASTPGQGATRTEAFF.

The chain uses TRBV19 and TRBJ1-2, with unresolved D. Trimming shortened V by 7 bases and J by 4 bases, and 10 bases separated the two germline ends. The CDR3 runs to 12 residues. CDR1 LNHDA and CDR2 SQIVND come from the germline V gene (reference sequence). The CDR3 coding sequence is TGTGCCAGTAACAGTGCCCTCTATGGCTACACCTTC. This encodes CASNSALYGYTF.

This chain links TRBV6-5 with TRBJ1-2; D may be TRBD1 (6 bases). Germline CDR1 and CDR2: MNHEY and SVGAGI. V was trimmed by 7 bases and J by 8 bases, leaving 20 bases between them. The CDR3 spans 14 residues. In DNA, the CDR3 is TGTGCCAGCAATCCCATAGCGGGGGCGGGAGGCTACACCTTC. Amino acids: CASNPIAGAGGYTF.

The rearrangement links TRBV2 to TRBJ2-3; TRBD2 matches at 7 bases. The CDR3 is 15 amino acids. The V gene's germline CDR1 is SNHLY and CDR2 FYNNEI. The J segment lost 4 bases and the V segment lost 6 bases, leaving 10 bases of the junction unmatched. The CDR3: CASRVGGLRPDTQYF. The CDR3 nucleotides are TGTGCCAGCAGGGTCGGGGGGTTGAGGCCAGATACGCAGTATTTT.

The V call is TRBV27, the J call TRBJ2-2; 9 bases are a match to TRBD1. Germline V CDR1 and CDR2: MNHEY, SMNVEV (reference sequence). The CDR3 sequence is 15 residues long. The trim removed 5 bases at V and 4 bases at J, leaving 5 bases unmatched. CDR3 amino acids: CASSLQGASTGELFF. DNA of the CDR3: TGTGCCAGCAGTCTACAGGGGGCCAGCACCGGGGAGCTGTTTTTT.